This T cell receptor (beta chain) was sequenced for a study of PD-L1 blockade in urothelial cancer. The CDR3 length is 15 residues. From germline, CDR1 is SGHNT and CDR2 YENEEA. The V and J ends lost 0 bases and 7 bases, in that order; junction bases with no gene match: 5. Clones were read by immunoSEQ multiplex PCR, and TCRdb kept only the in-frame ones, dropping some. Among around 53,000 clones listed, approximately 84% were seen once. The sequencing here drew on PBMCs, taken around atezolizumab (anti-PD-L1) treatment. The chain is built from TRBV11-3 and TRBJ2-1; TRBD2 aligns across 8 bases. The source is a man aged 40-55 years with urothelial cancer. The chain's CDR3 is CASSLDLTSGNEQFF. CDR3 nucleotides: TGTGCCAGCAGCTTAGATCTTACTAGCGGTAATGAGCAGTTCTTC.